Listed below are T cell receptor beta chains from one sample, sequenced in a study of identical twins. TCRdb re-called the 5' RACE reads through MiXCR, storing one row per CDR3 protein. The table has hundreds of thousands of distinct CDR3 sequences, less than 25% seen once; the top ten hold approximately 4.3%. These data are also associated with another study on T cells expressing NK-cell markers.

Sequencing input: PBMCs. The source is a woman between 18 and 29 years old in good health. Each CDR3 is given with its conserved first and last residue. The D gene is left open where the match is weak. Some rows have no size entry. The others give once, few or many, or a class for an expanded clone.

v_gene: TRBV20-1; j_gene: TRBJ2-1; d_gene: TRBD2; abundance: NA; CDR3aa: CSARGQFLSGTSGTYEQFF; CDR3nt: TGCAGTGCTAGAGGCCAATTTCTCTCCGGGACTAGCGGGACCTATGAGCAGTTCTTC
v_gene: TRBV6-4; j_gene: TRBJ1-1; d_gene: TRBD1; abundance: few; CDR3aa: CARPTGYYSYTEAFF; CDR3nt: TGTGCCAGACCGACAGGGTATTATTCATACACTGAAGCTTTCTTT
v_gene: TRBV11-2; j_gene: TRBJ2-1; d_gene: TRBD2; abundance: few; CDR3aa: CASSLGSSGRVSSYNEQFF; CDR3nt: TGTGCCAGCAGCTTAGGATCTAGCGGGAGGGTTAGCTCCTACAATGAGCAGTTCTTC
v_gene: TRBV10-3; j_gene: TRBJ2-3; d_gene: NA; abundance: few; CDR3aa: CAISESSQGRRTDTQYF; CDR3nt: TGTGCCATCAGTGAGTCAAGCCAGGGGCGTCGCACAGATACGCAGTATTTT
v_gene: TRBV20-1; j_gene: TRBJ1-6; d_gene: NA; abundance: few; CDR3aa: CSAGGVGAPLHF; CDR3nt: TGCAGTGCTGGGGGGGTTGGGGCACCCCTCCACTTT
v_gene: TRBV13; j_gene: TRBJ1-2; d_gene: NA; abundance: few; CDR3aa: CASSLTGLIYGYTF; CDR3nt: TGTGCCAGCAGCTTAACAGGGCTAATCTATGGCTACACCTTC
v_gene: TRBV27; j_gene: TRBJ1-5; d_gene: NA; abundance: NA; CDR3aa: CASSLSPTAQAQHF; CDR3nt: TGTGCCAGCAGTTTATCCCCGACCGCACAGGCCCAGCATTTT
v_gene: TRBV11-2; j_gene: TRBJ1-4; d_gene: NA; abundance: NA; CDR3aa: CASSSNQLFPMEGTDEKLFF; CDR3nt: TGTGCCAGCAGCTCCAACCAATTATTCCCGATGGAGGGCACGGATGAAAAACTGTTTTTT
v_gene: TRBV11-2; j_gene: TRBJ2-1; d_gene: NA; abundance: NA; CDR3aa: CASRSLSGRAGNEQFF; CDR3nt: TGTGCCAGCAGGAGCCTTAGCGGCAGAGCGGGCAATGAGCAGTTCTTC
v_gene: TRBV20-1; j_gene: TRBJ2-3; d_gene: TRBD1; abundance: NA; CDR3aa: CSMHKGTVSLGTQYF; CDR3nt: TGCAGCATGCACAAAGGGACAGTTAGTTTAGGTACGCAGTATTTT
v_gene: TRBV7-9; j_gene: TRBJ1-2; d_gene: NA; abundance: few; CDR3aa: CASSLAGRAGGYTF; CDR3nt: TGTGCCAGCAGCTTAGCGGGCAGGGCAGGAGGCTACACCTTC
v_gene: TRBV12-3/TRBV12-4; j_gene: TRBJ2-5; d_gene: NA; abundance: few; CDR3aa: CASSLGRGVHETQYF; CDR3nt: TGTGCCAGCAGTCTCGGGAGAGGGGTACATGAGACCCAGTACTTC
v_gene: TRBV27; j_gene: TRBJ2-5; d_gene: NA; abundance: NA; CDR3aa: CASPHDRYQETQYF; CDR3nt: TGTGCCAGCCCCCACGACAGGTACCAAGAGACCCAGTACTTC
v_gene: TRBV6-2/TRBV6-3; j_gene: TRBJ2-7; d_gene: TRBD2; abundance: NA; CDR3aa: CASGLAGVAYEQYF; CDR3nt: TGTGCCAGCGGATTAGCGGGAGTAGCCTACGAGCAGTACTTC
v_gene: TRBV4-3; j_gene: TRBJ2-3; d_gene: NA; abundance: NA; CDR3aa: CASSQDLGGGSTDTQYF; CDR3nt: TGCGCCAGCAGCCAAGATCTGGGGGGAGGCAGTACAGATACGCAGTATTTT
v_gene: TRBV3-1; j_gene: TRBJ2-1; d_gene: TRBD2; abundance: NA; CDR3aa: CASSQEGIRTSNEQFF; CDR3nt: TGTGCCAGCAGCCAAGAAGGAATCAGGACTAGCAATGAGCAGTTCTTC
v_gene: TRBV5-6; j_gene: TRBJ1-1; d_gene: NA; abundance: NA; CDR3aa: CASSFISNTEAFF; CDR3nt: TGTGCCAGCAGCTTTATCTCGAACACTGAAGCTTTCTTT
v_gene: TRBV12-3/TRBV12-4; j_gene: TRBJ2-2; d_gene: NA; abundance: NA; CDR3aa: CASSAQGIGELFF; CDR3nt: TGTGCCAGCAGTGCTCAGGGGATTGGGGAGCTGTTTTTT
v_gene: TRBV29-1; j_gene: TRBJ2-7; d_gene: NA; abundance: few; CDR3aa: CSAAGRVDLKPPSYEQYF; CDR3nt: TGCAGCGCCGCAGGCAGGGTGGATTTGAAACCGCCCTCCTACGAGCAGTACTTC
v_gene: TRBV20-1; j_gene: TRBJ2-5; d_gene: TRBD1; abundance: few; CDR3aa: CSADREETQYF; CDR3nt: TGCAGTGCTGACAGGGAAGAGACCCAGTACTTC
v_gene: TRBV12-3/TRBV12-4; j_gene: TRBJ2-3; d_gene: NA; abundance: NA; CDR3aa: CASSQQLPSTDTQYF; CDR3nt: TGTGCCAGCAGTCAGCAGCTCCCTAGCACAGATACGCAGTATTTT
v_gene: TRBV6-5; j_gene: TRBJ2-2; d_gene: NA; abundance: many; CDR3aa: CASSYDGNTGELFF; CDR3nt: TGTGCCAGCAGTTACGATGGGAACACCGGGGAGCTGTTTTTT
v_gene: TRBV6-1; j_gene: TRBJ1-2; d_gene: NA; abundance: many; CDR3aa: CASISGTSATNGYTF; CDR3nt: TGTGCCAGCATCTCAGGGACATCCGCAACAAACGGCTACACCTTC